This record covers a single TCR beta chain. Its antigen is currently unknown. The source of the sample is a study of cytomegalovirus exposure and HLA in healthy donors. General study results and limits: Under in vitro conditions, three CMV-associated chains were confirmed as specific for CMV antigens. Cytomegalovirus status was reportedly diagnosed by the classifier with high sensitivity and specificity.

60 Vbeta and 13 Jbeta primers were used in PCR. TCRdb keeps only in-frame clones here, not all; method: immunoSEQ multiplex PCR. Seen here are approximately 240,000 clones, roughly 82% observed once, and the top ten hold 5% to 6%. The CDR3 has 19 residues. Deletions cut 4 bases from V and 2 bases from J, with 27 bases between. Germline loops: CDR1 ENHRY, CDR2 SYGVKD. The chain has TRBV10-3 and TRBJ2-7; tentative D call: TRBD1 (5 bases). This receptor was identified in a woman aged 40 to 50 in good health and CMV-seropositive. The specimen was PBMCs. CDR3 in amino acids: CAISGSYLTHGRVTYEQYF. As DNA, the CDR3 is TGTGCCATCAGTGGATCCTACCTGACCCACGGCAGGGTTACCTACGAGCAGTACTTC.